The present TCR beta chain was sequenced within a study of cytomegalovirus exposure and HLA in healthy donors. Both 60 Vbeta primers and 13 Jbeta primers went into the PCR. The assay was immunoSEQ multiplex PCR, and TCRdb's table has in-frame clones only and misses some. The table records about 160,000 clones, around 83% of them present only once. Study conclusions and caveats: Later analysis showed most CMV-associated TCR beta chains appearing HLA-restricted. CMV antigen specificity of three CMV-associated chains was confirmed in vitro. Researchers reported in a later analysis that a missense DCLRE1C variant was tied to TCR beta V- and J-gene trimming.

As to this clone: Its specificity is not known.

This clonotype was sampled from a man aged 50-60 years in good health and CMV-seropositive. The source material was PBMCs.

CDR3: CASRHRAAKETQYF. The CDR3 DNA follows: TGTGCCAGCAGACACAGGGCGGCTAAAGAGACCCAGTACTTC. The chain joins TRBV28 to TRBJ2-5; D possibly corresponds to TRBD1 (6 bases). The CDR3 contains 14 residues. V was shortened by 6 bases and J by 3 bases, with 14 bases between the two germline ends. Germline V gives CDR1 MDHEN, CDR2 SYDVKM.